Listed below are T cell receptor beta chains from one sample, sequenced in a study of monozygotic twins with inflammatory bowel disease. TCRdb re-called the 5' RACE reads, yielding one record per CDR3 amino acid sequence without DNA. This table lists tens of thousands of distinct CDR3 sequences. Sequencing was performed on blood. All receptors come from a human donor with ulcerative colitis or Crohn's disease, or a healthy co-twin of an affected twin (not recorded which). CDR3s include the opening cysteine and the closing phenylalanine or tryptophan. Size values are once, few and many counts, or a class for expanded clones, and some rows have none.

.	TRBV27	TRBJ2-4	CASRTGYKNIQYF
.	TRBV20-1	TRBJ2-3	CSAPARGASRADTQYF
.	TRBV7-3	TRBJ1-6	CASSSGRGADSPLHF
large	TRBV12-3/TRBV12-4	TRBJ2-3	CASSLGDRPDTQYF
.	TRBV5-5	TRBJ2-5	CATSESQETQYF
.	TRBV15	TRBJ2-1	CATSRDAQGWNEQFF
.	TRBV18	TRBJ2-1	CASSPYSSGGHNEQFF
.	TRBV12-3/TRBV12-4	TRBJ2-3	CASLSGGADTQYF
.	TRBV12-3/TRBV12-4	TRBJ1-2	CASMRGRGIYGYTF
.	TRBV4-1	TRBJ2-5	CASSPEGQGRETQYF
.	TRBV29-1	TRBJ2-1	CSVETGRGSSYNEQFF
.	TRBV29-1	TRBJ2-2	CSARKARNTGELFF
.	TRBV27	TRBJ2-4	CASRTGGVNIQYF
.	TRBV5-1	TRBJ2-5	CASSLSSGVETQYF
.	TRBV28	TRBJ2-7	CAAGGQGPYEQYF
.	TRBV20-1	TRBJ2-7	CSAKTGTGGPYEQYF
.	TRBV10-2	TRBJ2-7	CASSLRTVRTFRSYEQYF
.	TRBV7-9	TRBJ2-2	CASSLSAAGGEELFF
.	TRBV29-1	TRBJ2-7	CSVEDGFPGDEQYF
.	TRBV3-1	TRBJ2-5	CASSQEPPSPPTQYF
.	TRBV7-8	TRBJ2-7	CATGRTLPAYEQYF
.	TRBV6-5	TRBJ2-1	CASSLSGGSYNEQFF
.	TRBV6-5	TRBJ2-3	CASRSISTDTQYF
.	TRBV12-3/TRBV12-4	TRBJ1-3	CASSSIRGSSGNTIYF
.	TRBV5-1	TRBJ1-2	CASSLEGLDNYGYTF
.	TRBV7-2	TRBJ2-4	CASSQGGPAKNIQYF
.	TRBV7-2	TRBJ2-7	CASSLQTGRYEQYF
.	TRBV18	TRBJ1-1	CASSLGATNTEAFF
.	TRBV28	TRBJ2-5	CASRNGGAGETQYF